These 3 T cell receptor beta chains share one sample of origin, sequenced in a study of T cells in Graves' hyperthyroidism and ophthalmopathy. Regions amplified from RNA transcripts were the TCR beta CDR3 regions. With the HTBI primer set, the TCR CDR3 went through a first round of RT-PCR. TCRdb recomputed calls from the multiplex PCR reads with MiXCR, one row per CDR3 protein. The sample contains about 520,000 distinct CDR3 sequences, approximately 25% of which appear only once. The sequencing sample was made of blood. The receptors here all came from a woman aged 30 to 39 with Graves' ophthalmopathy.

This clonotype was seen a few times. The V call is TRBV7-8, the J call TRBJ1-6; maybe TRBD1 (5 bases). The CDR3 extends over 14 amino acids. Trimming removed 8 bases from V and 2 bases from J, with 10 bases in between. The V gene's germline CDR1 is SGHVS and CDR2 FQNEAQ. The CDR3 DNA sequence: TGTGCCAGCGTCGGGACCGCCTATAATTCACCCCTCCACTTT. Its protein product is CASVGTAYNSPLHF.

In this sample, this clonotype turned up many times. The CDR3 DNA follows: TGTGCCAGCAGCCTTCTAGCGGGGGGCGAGACCGGGGAGCTGTTTTTT. This sequence encodes CASSLLAGGETGELFF. The V gene is TRBV11-1, the J gene TRBJ2-2; TRBD2 matches at 11 bases. CDR3 length: 16 amino acids. The germline V gene encodes CDR1 SGHAT and CDR2 FQDESV (reference sequence). Germline trimming cut 5 bases from V and 5 bases from J; bases unmatched to any gene: 7.

At least ten counts were recorded for this clonotype. The V call is TRBV18, the J call TRBJ2-7, with 9 bases lining up with TRBD1. There are 14 residues in the CDR3. V was clipped by 4 bases and J by 5 bases; unmatched bases: 6. CDR1 and CDR2 from the germline V gene are KGHSH and LQKENI. CDR3 sequence: CASSLTGGVDEQYF. The CDR3 region has the DNA TGTGCCAGCTCACTAACAGGGGGCGTCGACGAGCAGTACTTC. The whole variable domain, filled in from reference TRBV18 and TRBJ2-7, reads NAGVMQNPRHLVRRRGQEARLRCSPMKGHSHVYWYRQLPEEGLKFMVYLQKENIIDESGMPKERFSAEFPKEGPSILRIQQVVRGDSAAYFCASSLTGGVDEQYFGPGTRLTVT.